The 19 T cell receptor beta chains in this list originate from one sample, sequenced in a study of kidney transplant recipient with SARS-CoV-2 infection (dated by TCRdb to the early 2020s). What this sample's time point label stands for: pre-pandemic baseline sample and day 111 after first positive SARS-CoV-2 test. TCRdb shows the sequencer as Illumina MiSeq. In-frame beta chains were kept once TCRdb had trimmed the public reads at Q25 with fastp and called clones with MiXCR. Each CDR3 protein appears once, grouped with its most common genes and DNA. The sample includes some 220,000 distinct CDR3 sequences, with 25% to 30% observed a single time. The biggest ten clones account for more than 6.5% of the sample. The source material was a blood sample, sampled at baseline and between days 110 and 120 from a kidney transplant recipient. The receptors here all came from a young adult male patient who had COVID-19 and was a kidney transplant recipient. Following transplantation, T cells from the graft donor may be among those present.

Note on this clonotype: This sequence may be a read error, since a much larger clone differs from it by one base. The chain joins TRBV8-2 to TRBJ2-6; TRBD1, the table's D call, lacks a check against the DNA. TRBV8-2 is termed a pseudogene. CDR3 length equals 17 residues. CDR3 DNA sequence: TGTGGCATATTCGCCAGGGTAACACAAAGTCGGGCCAACGTCCTGACTTTC. This encodes CGIFARVTQSRANVLTF.

In its sample, this clonotype was seen many times. The gene calls are TRBV7-9 and TRBJ1-6; D may be TRBD1 (6 bases). The germline CDR1 and CDR2 sequences are SEHNR and FQNEAQ (reference sequence). The CDR3 covers 16 residues. V lost 0 bases to trimming and J lost 7 bases, with 13 bases between them. The CDR3 loop is CASSLAGGQLNSPLHF. CDR3 DNA: TGTGCCAGCAGCTTAGCGGGGGGCCAGCTAAATTCACCCCTCCACTTT.

In this sample, this clonotype turned up many times. This chain's CDR3 is CASSQGGRGEAFF. The CDR3, as DNA: TGTGCCAGCAGTCAGGGGGGCAGGGGTGAAGCTTTCTTT. V usage is TRBV7-9 and J usage is TRBJ1-1, with TRBD1 matching over 7 bases. The CDR3 consists of 13 residues. CDR1 and CDR2 (germline): SEHNR, FQNEAQ (reference sequence). Unmatched junction bases numbered 8, after V lost 6 bases and J lost 7 bases.

CDR3 nucleotide sequence: TGTGCCAGCAGTGAAGCCCCCGAGCGGGACAACAATGAGCAGTTCTTC. Encoded protein: CASSEAPERDNNEQFF. The rearrangement links TRBV6-1 to TRBJ2-1, with a tentative D call TRBD2 (7 bases). V shed 0 bases and J shed 5 bases, with 14 bases lying between them. The CDR3 spans 16 residues. Germline V gene lookup returns CDR1 MNHNS and CDR2 SASEGT.

This clonotype has ten or more counts. The rearrangement uses TRBV12-2 and TRBJ1-2. TRBV12-2 is a pseudogene segment. The CDR3 is made up of 17 amino acids. Here the CDR3 DNA reads TGTGCAAGTCGCTTGAGTTGGACTCCACGAAAGACCTATGGCTACACCTTC. It is translated as CASRLSWTPRKTYGYTF.

This clonotype appeared many times. In DNA form, the CDR3 reads TGTGCCAGCAGTTTCCTAGCGGGAAGGTACAATGAGCAGTTCTTC. Residues: CASSFLAGRYNEQFF. The chain has TRBV27 and TRBJ2-1, with 9 nucleotides matching TRBD2. This CDR3 region has 15 residues. V shed 3 bases, J shed 4 bases, and the junction held 4 bases outside the gene matches. Germline V lookup: CDR1 MNHEY, CDR2 SMNVEV (reference sequence).

A few counts support this clonotype. Since a much larger clone is just one base distant, this may be a read error. The chain carries TRBV20-1 and TRBJ1-5; 7 nucleotides align to TRBD1. The CDR3 is made up of 15 amino acids. Germline CDR1 DFQATT, CDR2 SNEGSKA (reference sequence). V was clipped by 3 bases and J by 4 bases; unmatched bases: 9. The CDR3 sequence is CSASAGRGINQPQHF. CDR3 nucleotide sequence: TGCAGTGCTAGTGCGGGCAGGGGGATTAATCAGCCCCAGCATTTT.

For this clonotype: A single base separates this from a much larger clone, so it may be a read error. The chain uses TRBV5-6 and TRBJ1-2; D uncertain. The CDR3 totals 16 residues. V gave up 7 bases and J gave up 4 bases, with 23 bases separating them. Germline V gene lookup returns CDR1 SGHDT and CDR2 YYEEEE. The CDR3 DNA sequence: TGTGCCAGCTTTGCGGCCAATAGTCGAAAGACCTATGGCTACACCTTC. Protein sequence: CASFAANSRKTYGYTF.

This clonotype appeared many times. This rearrangement joins TRBV28 to TRBJ2-7, with D possibly being TRBD1 (6 bases). This CDR3 is 15 amino acids long. V was shortened by 5 bases and J by 0 bases, with 14 bases between the two germline ends. CDR1 MDHEN and CDR2 SYDVKM come from the germline V gene. DNA of the CDR3: TGTGCCAGCAGTCCAGGGGTCCGGAGCTCCTACGAGCAGTACTTC. Translating gives CASSPGVRSSYEQYF.

To note about this clonotype: A read error is possible here, since a much larger clone lies one base away. The chain has TRBV30 and TRBJ2-1; D remains ambiguous. The germline V gene has CDR1 GTSNPN and CDR2 SVGIG (reference sequence). The CDR3 sequence is 12 residues long. This CDR3 is CAWSAQYNGQFF. CDR3 nucleotide sequence: TGTGCCTGGAGTGCCCAGTACAATGGGCAGTTCTTC.

This chain joins TRBV11-3 and TRBJ2-7, with TRBD1 as a possible D gene (6 bases). CDR3 length equals 20 residues. Trimming left V 9 bases short and J 0 bases short, with 33 bases between. Germline-derived CDR1 and CDR2 are SGHNT and YENEEA. CDR3 residues: CASSLRRETGRFWDSYEQYF. The CDR3 nucleotides read TGTGCCAGTAGCCTCCGCCGTGAGACAGGTCGTTTTTGGGACTCCTACGAGCAGTACTTC.

On this clonotype: The junction departs from the called germline gene at one end, perhaps through a read error. The V and J genes are TRBV3-1 and TRBJ1-2, with unresolved D. The CDR3 is 17 amino acids. Germline lookup yields CDR1 LGHDT and CDR2 YNNKEL (reference sequence). CDR3 nucleotide sequence: TGTGCCGGCAGCAGTCGTCCCACCCTTCGAAAGACCTATGGCTACACCTTC. Amino acid sequence: CAGSSRPTLRKTYGYTF.

This clonotype was observed many times. This chain connects TRBV21-1 to TRBJ2-7; the D call of TRBD1 is as the table states it, not checked on the DNA. TRBV21-1 is labeled a pseudogene. This CDR3 region has 13 residues. The CDR3: CASSRDGTDEQYF. The DNA for the CDR3 is TGTGCCAGCAGCCGAGATGGGACCGACGAGCAGTACTTC.

Of note for this clonotype: This clone may be a read error of a much larger clone one base away. The chain joins TRBV18 to TRBJ2-7; D unresolved. The CDR3 has 13 residues. The germline gives CDR1 KGHSH, CDR2 LQKENI. Here the CDR3 reads CASSPPIVHEQHF. Written as DNA, the CDR3 is TGTGCCAGCTCACCCCCGATCGTTCACGAGCAGCACTTC.

Remarks on this clonotype: One end of the junction fails to match germline, which may point to a read error. The chain links TRBV10-3 to TRBJ1-1; D remains ambiguous. The CDR3 extends over 15 amino acids. CDR1 is ENHRY and CDR2 is SYGVKD in the germline V gene. This CDR3 reads CAISEVVSRNTGAFF. The CDR3 coding sequence is TGTGCCATCAGTGAGGTAGTCTCCCGGAACACTGGAGCTTTCTTT.

Turning to this clonotype: This may arise from a read error, as a much more abundant clone is one base away. The chain combines TRBV12-3 or TRBV12-4 with TRBJ1-4, with D tentatively TRBD1 (6 bases). The CDR3 is made up of 14 amino acids. CDR3 region: CASSLRGGDEELFF. CDR3 DNA sequence: TGTGCCAGCAGTTTAAGGGGGGGGGATGAAGAACTGTTTTTT.

Written as DNA, the CDR3 is TGCAGTGCTACCGGAGAGACCCAGTACTTC. It is translated as CSATGETQYF. V and J are TRBV20-1 and TRBJ2-5; D gene ambiguous. Trimming took off 4 bases at V and 4 bases at J, with 4 bases between the two ends. The CDR3 contains 10 residues. Germline lookup yields CDR1 DFQATT and CDR2 SNEGSKA (reference sequence).

The chain joins TRBV19 to TRBJ1-2; possibly TRBD1 for D (5 bases). Trimming took 5 bases from V and 4 from J, leaving 20 bases between them. CDR1 is LNHDA, CDR2 SQIVND, per germline (reference sequence). The CDR3 is 16 residues long. In DNA form, the CDR3 reads TGTGCCAGTAGTTGTAGGACAAATCGAAAGACCTATGGCTACACCTTC. Its protein is CASSCRTNRKTYGYTF.

This sequence joins TRBV5-6 and TRBJ2-7; no clear D. This CDR3 has 16 amino acids. Germline V lookup: CDR1 SGHDT, CDR2 YYEEEE. The V end lost 0 bases, the J end lost 5 bases, and 18 bases lay between the germline ends. This CDR3 reads CASSLAIPDADHEQYF. The CDR3 DNA sequence: TGTGCCAGCAGCTTGGCCATCCCGGACGCAGACCACGAGCAGTACTTC.